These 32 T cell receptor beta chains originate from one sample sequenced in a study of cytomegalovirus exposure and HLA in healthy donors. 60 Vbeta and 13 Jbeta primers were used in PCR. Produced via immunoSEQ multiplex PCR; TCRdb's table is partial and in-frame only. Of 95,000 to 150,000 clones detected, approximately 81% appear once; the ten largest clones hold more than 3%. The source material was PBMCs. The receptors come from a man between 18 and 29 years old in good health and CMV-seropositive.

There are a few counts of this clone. The DNA for the CDR3 is TGCGCCAGCAGCTCGGCACAGGGGGCAGGGACTGAAGCTTTCTTT. As protein: CASSSAQGAGTEAFF. V is TRBV5-1 and J is TRBJ1-1; 9 nucleotides agree with TRBD1. This CDR3 is built from 15 residues. Germline V gene sequence: CDR1 SGHRS, CDR2 YFSETQ. The V gene end was trimmed by 3 bases and the J gene end by 5 bases; junction bases not matched to a gene: 8.

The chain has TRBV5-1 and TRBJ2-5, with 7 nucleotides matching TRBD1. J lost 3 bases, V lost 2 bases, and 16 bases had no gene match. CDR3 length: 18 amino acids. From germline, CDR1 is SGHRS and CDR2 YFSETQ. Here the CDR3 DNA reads TGCGCCAGCAGCTTCTCTATTTATTTCAGACAGGGTGAAGAGACCCAGTACTTC. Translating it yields CASSFSIYFRQGEETQYF.

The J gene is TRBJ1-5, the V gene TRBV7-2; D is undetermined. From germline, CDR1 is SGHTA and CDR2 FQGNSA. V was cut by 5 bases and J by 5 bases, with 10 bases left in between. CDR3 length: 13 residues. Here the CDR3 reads CASSRSRDQPQHF. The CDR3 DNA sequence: TGTGCCAGCAGCCGTTCCCGAGATCAGCCCCAGCATTTT.

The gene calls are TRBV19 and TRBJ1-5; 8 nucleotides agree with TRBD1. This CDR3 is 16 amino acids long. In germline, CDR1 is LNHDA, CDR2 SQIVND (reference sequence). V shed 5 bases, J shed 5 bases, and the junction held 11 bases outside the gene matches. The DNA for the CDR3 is TGTGCCAGTAGTTTAGGGGGGACAGGTGAACATCAGCCCCAGCATTTT. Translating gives CASSLGGTGEHQPQHF.

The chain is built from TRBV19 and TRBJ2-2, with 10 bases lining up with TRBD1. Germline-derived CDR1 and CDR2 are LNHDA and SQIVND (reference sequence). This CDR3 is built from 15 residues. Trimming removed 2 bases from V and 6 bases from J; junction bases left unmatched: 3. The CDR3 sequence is CASSIRTGGPGELFF. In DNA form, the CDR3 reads TGTGCCAGTAGTATACGGACAGGGGGTCCCGGGGAGCTGTTTTTT.

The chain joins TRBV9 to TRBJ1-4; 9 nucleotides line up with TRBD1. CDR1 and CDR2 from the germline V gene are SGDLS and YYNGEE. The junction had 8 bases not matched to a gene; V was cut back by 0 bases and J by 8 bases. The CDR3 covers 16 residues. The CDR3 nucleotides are TGTGCCAGCAGCGTAGGGGACAGGGTCGTGGGCGAAAAACTGTTTTTT. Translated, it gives CASSVGDRVVGEKLFF.

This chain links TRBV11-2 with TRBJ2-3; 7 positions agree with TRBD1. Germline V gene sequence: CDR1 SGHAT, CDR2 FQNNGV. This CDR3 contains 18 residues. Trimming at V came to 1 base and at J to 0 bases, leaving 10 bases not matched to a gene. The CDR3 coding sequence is TGTGCCAGCAGCTTAGGAAGACAGGGACGTTCTAGCACAGATACGCAGTATTTT. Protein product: CASSLGRQGRSSTDTQYF.

CDR3 in amino acids: CASSGTGVYSGANVLTF. The CDR3 DNA follows: TGTGCCAGTAGTGGGACAGGAGTCTACTCTGGGGCCAACGTCCTGACTTTC. V gene TRBV19 combines with J gene TRBJ2-6; 8 bases agree with TRBD1. From germline, CDR1 is LNHDA and CDR2 SQIVND (reference sequence). Trimming at V came to 5 bases and at J to 0 bases, leaving 6 bases not matched to a gene. The CDR3 covers 17 residues. Supplemented by reference TRBV19 and TRBJ2-6, the full variable domain reads DGGITQSPKYLFRKEGQNVTLSCEQNLNHDAMYWYRQDPGQGLRLIYYSQIVNDFQKGDIAEGYSVSREKKESFPLTVTSAQKNPTAFYLCASSGTGVYSGANVLTFGAGSRLTVL.

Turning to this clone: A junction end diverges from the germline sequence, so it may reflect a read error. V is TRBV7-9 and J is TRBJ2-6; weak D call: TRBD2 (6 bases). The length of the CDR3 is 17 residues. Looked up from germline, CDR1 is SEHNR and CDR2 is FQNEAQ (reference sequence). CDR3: CSSSFWREGPGANVLTF. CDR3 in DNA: TGTTCCAGCAGCTTCTGGAGGGAAGGTCCTGGGGCCAACGTCCTGACTTTC.

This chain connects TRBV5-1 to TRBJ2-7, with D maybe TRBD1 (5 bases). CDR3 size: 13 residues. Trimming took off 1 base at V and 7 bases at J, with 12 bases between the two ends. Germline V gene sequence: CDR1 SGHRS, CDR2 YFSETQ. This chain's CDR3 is CASSLTGLGEQYF. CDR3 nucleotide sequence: TGCGCCAGCAGCTTGACAGGTCTTGGAGAGCAGTACTTC.

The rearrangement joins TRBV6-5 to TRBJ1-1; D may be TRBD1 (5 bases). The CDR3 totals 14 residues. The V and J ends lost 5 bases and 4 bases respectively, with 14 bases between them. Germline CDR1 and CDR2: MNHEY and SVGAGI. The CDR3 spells CASSRSTGITEAFF. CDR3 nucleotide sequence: TGTGCCAGCAGTCGCAGCACAGGAATCACTGAAGCTTTCTTT.

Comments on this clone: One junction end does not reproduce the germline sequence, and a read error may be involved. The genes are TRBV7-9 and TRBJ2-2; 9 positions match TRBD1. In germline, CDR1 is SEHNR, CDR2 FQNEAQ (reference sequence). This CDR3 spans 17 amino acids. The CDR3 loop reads CSSSSLTGTGKTGELFF. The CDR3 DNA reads TGTTCCAGCAGCTCCCTCACCGGGACAGGGAAAACCGGGGAGCTGTTTTTT.

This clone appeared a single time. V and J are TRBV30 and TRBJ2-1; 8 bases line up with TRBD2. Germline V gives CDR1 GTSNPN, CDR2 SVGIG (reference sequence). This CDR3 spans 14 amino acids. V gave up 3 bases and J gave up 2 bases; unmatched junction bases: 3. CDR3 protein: CAWRRGGPYNEQFF. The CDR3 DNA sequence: TGTGCCTGGAGACGGGGGGGGCCCTACAATGAGCAGTTCTTC.

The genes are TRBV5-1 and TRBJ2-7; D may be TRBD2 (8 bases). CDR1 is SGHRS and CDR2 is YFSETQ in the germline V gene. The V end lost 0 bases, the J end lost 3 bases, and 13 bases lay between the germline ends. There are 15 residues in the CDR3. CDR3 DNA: TGCGCCAGCAGCTTGGCCGGGAGGGGGCTCTACGAGCAGTACTTC. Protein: CASSLAGRGLYEQYF.

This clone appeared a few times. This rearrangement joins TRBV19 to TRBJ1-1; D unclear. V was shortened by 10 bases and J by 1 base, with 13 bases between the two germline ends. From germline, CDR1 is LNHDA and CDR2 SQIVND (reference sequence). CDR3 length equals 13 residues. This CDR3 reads CATNRGGNTEAFF. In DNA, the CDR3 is TGTGCCACAAATCGGGGAGGGAACACTGAAGCTTTCTTT.

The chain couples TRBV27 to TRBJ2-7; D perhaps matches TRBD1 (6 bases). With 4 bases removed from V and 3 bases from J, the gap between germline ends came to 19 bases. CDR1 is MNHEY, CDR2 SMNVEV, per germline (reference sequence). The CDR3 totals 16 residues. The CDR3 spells CASSSTGTHVLYEQYF. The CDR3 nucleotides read TGTGCCAGCAGTTCAACAGGGACCCACGTCCTCTACGAGCAGTACTTC.

Here the CDR3 reads CASSYSIQGGTEAFF. In DNA, the CDR3 is TGTGCCAGCAGTTACTCGATTCAGGGAGGGACTGAAGCTTTCTTT. The chain links TRBV6-5 to TRBJ1-1, with D maybe TRBD1 (5 bases). Germline-derived CDR1 and CDR2 are MNHEY and SVGAGI. Trimming cost V 0 bases and J 5 bases, with 13 bases left between them. CDR3 length equals 15 residues.

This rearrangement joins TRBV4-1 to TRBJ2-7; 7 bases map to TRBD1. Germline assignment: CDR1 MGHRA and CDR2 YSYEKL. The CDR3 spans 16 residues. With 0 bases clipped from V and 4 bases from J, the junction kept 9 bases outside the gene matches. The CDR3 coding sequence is TGCGCCAGCAGCCAAGATGCCCCCCCAGGGGGTTACGAGCAGTACTTC. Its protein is CASSQDAPPGGYEQYF.

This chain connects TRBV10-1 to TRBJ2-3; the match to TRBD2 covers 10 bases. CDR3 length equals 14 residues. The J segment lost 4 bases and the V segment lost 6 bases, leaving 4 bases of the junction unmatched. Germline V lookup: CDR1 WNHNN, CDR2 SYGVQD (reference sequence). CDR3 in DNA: TGCGCCAGCAGCGCTAGCGGGAGCGCAGATACGCAGTATTTT. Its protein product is CASSASGSADTQYF.

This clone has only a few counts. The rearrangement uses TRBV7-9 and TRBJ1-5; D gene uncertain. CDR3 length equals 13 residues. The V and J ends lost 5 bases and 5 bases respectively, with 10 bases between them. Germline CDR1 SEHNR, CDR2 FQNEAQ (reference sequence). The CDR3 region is CASSRSRDQPQHF. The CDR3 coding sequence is TGTGCCAGCAGCCGTTCCCGAGATCAGCCCCAGCATTTT.

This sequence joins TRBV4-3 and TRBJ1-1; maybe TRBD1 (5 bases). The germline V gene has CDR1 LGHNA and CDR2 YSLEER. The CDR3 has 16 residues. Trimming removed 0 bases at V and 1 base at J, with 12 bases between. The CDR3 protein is CASSQDARQPNTEAFF. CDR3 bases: TGCGCCAGCAGCCAAGATGCGCGACAGCCGAACACTGAAGCTTTCTTT.

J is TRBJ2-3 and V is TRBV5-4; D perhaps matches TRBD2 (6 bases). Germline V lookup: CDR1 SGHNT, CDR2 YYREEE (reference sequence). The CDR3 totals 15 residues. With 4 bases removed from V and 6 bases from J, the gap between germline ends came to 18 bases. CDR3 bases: TGTGCCAGCAGCCGGCGGGACCGACTTATGGATACGCAGTATTTT. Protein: CASSRRDRLMDTQYF.

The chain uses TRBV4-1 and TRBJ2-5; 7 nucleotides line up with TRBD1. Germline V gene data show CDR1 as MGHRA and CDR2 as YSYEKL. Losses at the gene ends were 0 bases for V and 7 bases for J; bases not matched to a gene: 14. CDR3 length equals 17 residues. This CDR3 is CASSQDLISGQLMTQYF. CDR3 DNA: TGCGCCAGCAGCCAAGATCTTATCTCGGGACAGTTGATGACCCAGTACTTC.

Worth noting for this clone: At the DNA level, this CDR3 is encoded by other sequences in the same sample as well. The CDR3: CASSTQGNQPQHF. The CDR3 DNA reads TGTGCCAGCAGCACTCAGGGCAATCAGCCCCAGCATTTT. J is TRBJ1-5 and V is TRBV7-2, with D unclear. Germline V gives CDR1 SGHTA, CDR2 FQGNSA. This CDR3 region has 13 residues. V dropped 5 bases and J dropped 2 bases, with 7 bases sitting between them.

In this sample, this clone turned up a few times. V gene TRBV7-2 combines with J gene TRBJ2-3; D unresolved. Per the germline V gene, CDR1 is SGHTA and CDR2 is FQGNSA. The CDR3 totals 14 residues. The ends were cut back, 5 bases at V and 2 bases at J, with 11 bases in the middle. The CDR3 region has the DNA TGTGCCAGCAGCGGCGCGGTCAACACAGATACGCAGTATTTT. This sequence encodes CASSGAVNTDTQYF.

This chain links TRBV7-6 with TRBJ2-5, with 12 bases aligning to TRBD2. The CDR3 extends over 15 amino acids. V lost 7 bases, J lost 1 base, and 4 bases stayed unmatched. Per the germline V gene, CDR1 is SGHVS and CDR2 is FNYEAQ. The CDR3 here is CASKLAGGAQETQYF. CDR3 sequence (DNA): TGTGCCAGCAAACTAGCGGGAGGTGCCCAAGAGACCCAGTACTTC.

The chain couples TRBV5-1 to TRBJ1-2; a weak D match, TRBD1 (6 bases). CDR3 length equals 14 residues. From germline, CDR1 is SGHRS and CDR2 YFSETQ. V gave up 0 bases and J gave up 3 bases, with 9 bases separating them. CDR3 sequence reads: CASSLGQGYYGYTF. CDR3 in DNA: TGCGCCAGCAGCTTGGGCCAGGGGTACTATGGCTACACCTTC.

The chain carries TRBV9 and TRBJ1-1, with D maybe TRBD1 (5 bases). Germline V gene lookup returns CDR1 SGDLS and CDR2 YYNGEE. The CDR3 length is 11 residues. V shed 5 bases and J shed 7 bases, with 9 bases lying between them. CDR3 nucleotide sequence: TGTGCCAGCAGTGGGGGAGGTGAAGCTTTCTTT. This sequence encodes CASSGGGEAFF.

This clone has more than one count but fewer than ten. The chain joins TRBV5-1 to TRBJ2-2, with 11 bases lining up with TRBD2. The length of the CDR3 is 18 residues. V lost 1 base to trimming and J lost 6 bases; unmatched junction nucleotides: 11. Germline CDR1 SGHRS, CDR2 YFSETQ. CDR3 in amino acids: CASSLLASGRSAAGELFF. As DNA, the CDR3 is TGCGCCAGCAGCTTGCTGGCTAGCGGGAGGTCGGCGGCCGGGGAGCTGTTTTTT.

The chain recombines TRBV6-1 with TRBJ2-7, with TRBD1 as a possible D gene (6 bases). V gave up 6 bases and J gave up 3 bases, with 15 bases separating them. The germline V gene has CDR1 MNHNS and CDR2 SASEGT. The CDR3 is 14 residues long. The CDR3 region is CASRHPEGVYEQYF. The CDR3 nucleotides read TGTGCCAGCAGGCACCCCGAGGGGGTCTACGAGCAGTACTTC.

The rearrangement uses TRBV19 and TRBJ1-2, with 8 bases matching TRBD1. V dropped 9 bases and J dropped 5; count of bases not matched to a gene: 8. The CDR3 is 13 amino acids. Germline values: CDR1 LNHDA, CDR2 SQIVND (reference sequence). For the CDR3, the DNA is TGTGCCAGCCAAGACAGGGGCAGGTATGGCTACACCTTC. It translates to CASQDRGRYGYTF.

In DNA form, the CDR3 reads TGCGCCAGCAGCTTGATCAGGGGAGAGCAGTTCTTC. Protein sequence: CASSLIRGEQFF. The chain has TRBV5-1 and TRBJ2-1, with D perhaps TRBD1 (6 bases). Trimming took 1 base from V and 10 from J, leaving 9 bases between them. The CDR3 spans 12 residues. Germline loops: CDR1 SGHRS, CDR2 YFSETQ.